What follows are 26 T cell receptor beta chains derived from one specimen sequenced in a study of shared clonotypes between healthy human individuals. TCRdb keeps only in-frame clones here, not all; method: immunoSEQ multiplex PCR. This table holds 2 million to 3 million clones, 93% found once. The material sequenced was naive CD4+ T cells from PBMCs. Specified subset: CD45RA+ positively selected. The origin of the receptors is a young man in good health. Some clones in this sample may be carry-over from other donors' samples.

The J gene is TRBJ2-3, the V gene TRBV4-2; D perhaps matches TRBD2 (5 bases). The V gene lost 0 bases and the J gene lost 0 bases, with 13 bases spanning the gap. Germline V lookup: CDR1 LGHNA, CDR2 YNFKEQ. CDR3 size: 17 residues. The CDR3 is CASSQDGWTLSTDTQYF. CDR3 in DNA: TGTGCCAGCAGCCAAGATGGTTGGACTCTCAGCACAGATACGCAGTATTTT.

The chain is built from TRBV19 and TRBJ1-4; 7 bases map to TRBD1. This CDR3 region has 16 residues. After removal of 6 bases from V and 0 bases from J, the junction contained 7 bases not matched to a gene. CDR1 is LNHDA, CDR2 SQIVND, per germline (reference sequence). DNA for the CDR3: TGTGCCAGTAGCCACCGACAGGGCGCAACTAATGAAAAACTGTTTTTT. Translated, it gives CASSHRQGATNEKLFF. The full variable domain, completed using reference TRBV19 and TRBJ1-4, is DGGITQSPKYLFRKEGQNVTLSCEQNLNHDAMYWYRQDPGQGLRLIYYSQIVNDFQKGDIAEGYSVSREKKESFPLTVTSAQKNPTAFYLCASSHRQGATNEKLFFGSGTQLSVL.

About this clone: This sample also contains other DNA sequences that code for the same CDR3. The V gene is TRBV9, the J gene TRBJ1-2; unclear D gene. Germline V CDR1 and CDR2: SGDLS, YYNGEE. This CDR3 region has 12 residues. Trimming pared 0 bases from V and 4 bases from J, leaving 4 bases between. The CDR3 reads CASSVDGYGYTF. CDR3 nucleotide sequence: TGTGCCAGCAGCGTAGATGGCTATGGCTACACCTTC. Using reference TRBV9 and TRBJ1-2 for the parts outside the CDR3, the full variable domain is DSGVTQTPKHLITATGQRVTLRCSPRSGDLSVYWYQQSLDQGLQFLIQYYNGEERAKGNILERFSAQQFPDLHSELNLSSLELGDSALYFCASSVDGYGYTFGSGTRLTVV.

This chain connects TRBV6-1 to TRBJ1-2; D is undetermined. Germline V lookup: CDR1 MNHNS, CDR2 SASEGT. Between the trimmed V and J ends, which lost 2 bases and 4 bases, there was a span of 8 bases. This CDR3 has 13 residues. The CDR3 coding sequence is TGTGCCAGCAGTGAACGGGCGGGCTATGGCTACACCTTC. Translation gives CASSERAGYGYTF.

Details on this clone: This sample also contains other DNA sequences that code for the same CDR3. V usage is TRBV7-2 and J usage is TRBJ1-1, with D uncertain. V was cut by 1 base and J by 1 base, with 4 bases left in between. CDR1 and CDR2 (germline): SGHTA, FQGNSA. The CDR3 consists of 13 residues. The CDR3 nucleotides are TGTGCCAGCAGCTTAGTGAGGAACACTGAAGCTTTCTTT. This encodes CASSLVRNTEAFF.

The chain combines TRBV30 with TRBJ2-1; D remains ambiguous. CDR3 size: 15 residues. V was trimmed by 0 bases and J by 2 bases, leaving 11 bases between them. Germline assignment: CDR1 GTSNPN and CDR2 SVGIG (reference sequence). The CDR3 bases are TGTGCCTGGAGTGTAAACGGGCTCCCCTACAATGAGCAGTTCTTC. Translating gives CAWSVNGLPYNEQFF.

The V and J genes are TRBV28 and TRBJ2-3; D perhaps matches TRBD1 (6 bases). This CDR3 has 13 amino acids. Deletions cut 7 bases from V and 1 base from J, with 9 bases between. Germline values: CDR1 MDHEN, CDR2 SYDVKM. This CDR3 reads CASKDSRTDTQYF. The CDR3 coding sequence is TGTGCCAGCAAGGACAGTCGCACAGATACGCAGTATTTT.

CDR3 region: CASSLMSGSPPEQFF. The DNA for the CDR3 is TGCGCCAGCAGCTTGATGAGCGGGAGTCCCCCCGAGCAGTTCTTC. The V and J genes are TRBV5-1 and TRBJ2-1, with TRBD2 matching over 8 bases. V gave up 1 base and J gave up 10 bases; unmatched junction bases: 10. Germline V gives CDR1 SGHRS, CDR2 YFSETQ. The CDR3 is made up of 15 amino acids.

As regards this clone: Other nucleotide sequences from this sample produce the same CDR3. V usage is TRBV5-1 and J usage is TRBJ2-2; either TRBD1 or TRBD2 may fit D (5 bases each). The CDR3 sequence is 14 residues long. CDR1 and CDR2 from the germline V gene are SGHRS and YFSETQ. Trimming removed 4 bases from V and 3 bases from J, with 10 bases in between. The chain's CDR3 is CASSQGAHTGELFF. The CDR3 bases are TGCGCCAGCAGCCAGGGAGCACACACCGGGGAGCTGTTTTTT.

This chain joins TRBV6-8 and TRBJ2-5; D possibly matches TRBD1 or TRBD2 (6 bases each). Trimming removed 0 bases from V and 5 bases from J, with 16 bases in between. The CDR3 loop spans 16 amino acids. The germline gives CDR1 MNHGY, CDR2 SAAAGT. DNA for the CDR3: TGTGCCAGCAGTTACTCGACCGGGGGCGATGGGGAGACCCAGTACTTC. Residues: CASSYSTGGDGETQYF.

DNA for the CDR3: TGCGCCAGCAGCGGGGGGCTACAGGGTTACGAGCAGTACTTC. It codes for CASSGGLQGYEQYF. The J gene is TRBJ2-7, the V gene TRBV5-1, with D perhaps matching TRBD1 or TRBD2 (6 bases each). This CDR3 contains 14 residues. Trimming removed 4 bases from V and 4 bases from J, with 15 bases in between. Per germline, CDR1 SGHRS and CDR2 YFSETQ.

The chain joins TRBV5-7 to TRBJ2-3; D is unresolved. TRBV5-7 qualifies as an ORF whose function is uncertain. Trimming took 1 base from V and 6 from J, leaving 6 bases between them. This CDR3 spans 12 amino acids. In DNA form, the CDR3 reads TGTGCCAGCAGCTTGAGAAGCGATACGCAGTATTTT. Its translation is CASSLRSDTQYF.

With regard to this clone: This sample includes further DNA sequences coding for the same CDR3. The V gene is TRBV7-9, the J gene TRBJ2-7; D is uncertain. Trimming removed 2 bases at V and 6 bases at J, with 5 bases between. This CDR3 is built from 11 residues. Germline lookup yields CDR1 SEHNR and CDR2 FQNEAQ (reference sequence). In DNA, the CDR3 is TGTGCCAGCAGCTTAATGGGCGAGCAGTACTTC. Translation: CASSLMGEQYF.

The chain recombines TRBV28 with TRBJ2-3; TRBD2 aligns across 13 bases. The CDR3 runs to 17 residues. V was pared by 5 bases and J by 5 bases, with 10 bases of the junction left unmatched. Germline CDR1 and CDR2: MDHEN and SYDVKM. The CDR3 DNA reads TGTGCCAGCAGTACTAGGACTAGCGGGAGTCGAAAAGATACGCAGTATTTT. This codes for CASSTRTSGSRKDTQYF.

The V gene is TRBV5-1, the J gene TRBJ1-5; no clear D. V shed 0 bases and J shed 6 bases, with 10 bases lying between them. Germline CDR1 SGHRS, CDR2 YFSETQ. CDR3 length: 14 residues. The DNA of the CDR3 is TGCGCCAGCAGCTTGGAAGGGTTGGCTCAGCCCCAGCATTTT. This encodes CASSLEGLAQPQHF.

This chain connects TRBV18 to TRBJ2-3; possible D gene TRBD1, 6 bases. There are 17 residues in the CDR3. V was cut by 3 bases and J by 8 bases, with 24 bases left in between. Germline V gene data show CDR1 as KGHSH and CDR2 as LQKENI. This chain's CDR3 is CASSPGGLSQGRGTQYF. DNA for the CDR3: TGTGCCAGCTCACCCGGTGGGCTAAGTCAGGGGCGTGGTACGCAGTATTTT.

About this clone: The same CDR3 is also encoded by other DNA sequences in this sample. This rearrangement joins TRBV28 to TRBJ1-1; no firm D call. Germline V gene lookup returns CDR1 MDHEN and CDR2 SYDVKM. The CDR3 runs to 13 residues. V was cut by 1 base and J by 5 bases, with 8 bases left in between. The CDR3 DNA reads TGTGCCAGCAGTTTATCACGGGGTACTGAAGCTTTCTTT. This encodes CASSLSRGTEAFF.

The CDR3 nucleotides are TGTGCCAGCACCGGATATAGTAGCGGGGGGCTCCCCTACGAGCAGTACTTC. Amino acids: CASTGYSSGGLPYEQYF. The genes are TRBV25-1 and TRBJ2-7; 10 positions agree with TRBD2. CDR3 size: 17 residues. V shed 7 bases and J 2 bases; nucleotides not matched to a gene: 14. The germline gives CDR1 MGHDK, CDR2 SYGVNS.

This sequence joins TRBV5-5 and TRBJ2-1; 9 bases agree with TRBD2. This CDR3 comprises 15 residues. With V trimmed by 4 bases and J by 4 bases, 6 bases remained unmatched. CDR1 is SGHKS and CDR2 is YYEKEE in the germline V gene (reference sequence). CDR3 bases: TGTGCCAGCAGCAGCGGAGCGGGAGGTTACAATGAGCAGTTCTTC. Translating gives CASSSGAGGYNEQFF.

The chain recombines TRBV14 with TRBJ1-3; tentative D call: TRBD1 (5 bases). Trimming left V 3 bases short and J 0 bases short, with 9 bases between. The CDR3 runs 15 residues. CDR1 and CDR2 from the germline V gene are SGHDN and FVKESK. CDR3 DNA sequence: TGTGCCAGCAGCCATACAGGACGCTCTGGAAACACCATATATTTT. This gives the protein CASSHTGRSGNTIYF.

This chain links TRBV30 with TRBJ2-7, with TRBD1 matching over 7 bases. Germline CDR1 is GTSNPN and CDR2 is SVGIG (reference sequence). The V segment lost 6 bases and the J segment 10 bases; nucleotides outside the gene matches: 21. The CDR3 contains 15 residues. The CDR3 here is CACSSTGTADSIQYF. CDR3 sequence (DNA): TGTGCCTGTTCTTCGACGGGGACAGCCGATTCTATACAGTACTTC. The full variable domain, its missing parts supplied by reference TRBV30 and TRBJ2-7, is SQTIHQWPATLVQPVGSPLSLECTVEGTSNPNLYWYRQAAGRGLQLLFYSVGIGQISSEVPQNLSASRPQDRQFILSSKKLLLSDSGFYLCACSSTGTADSIQYFGPGTRLTVT.

Concerning this clone: Other DNA sequences in the same sample also yield this CDR3. V usage is TRBV18 and J usage is TRBJ2-2; weak D call: TRBD1 (5 bases). This CDR3 has 14 residues. In germline, CDR1 is KGHSH, CDR2 LQKENI. With 6 bases removed from V and 0 bases from J, the gap between germline ends came to 8 bases. CDR3 nucleotide sequence: TGTGCCAGCTCCCCCAGGGCGAACACCGGGGAGCTGTTTTTT. This sequence encodes CASSPRANTGELFF.

This chain links TRBV6-6 with TRBJ2-7; 7 bases are a match to TRBD2. V was pared by 1 base and J by 3 bases, with 6 bases of the junction left unmatched. This CDR3 spans 15 amino acids. From germline, CDR1 is MNHNY and CDR2 SVGAGI (reference sequence). The CDR3 nucleotides read TGTGCCAGCAGTTACTACGGCGGGAGAAACTACGAGCAGTACTTC. This gives the protein CASSYYGGRNYEQYF.

J is TRBJ2-7 and V is TRBV7-2, with 10 bases lining up with TRBD2. The CDR3 sequence is 15 residues long. The germline gives CDR1 SGHTA, CDR2 FQGNSA. V shed 5 bases, J shed 1 base, and the junction held 5 bases outside the gene matches. CDR3 DNA sequence: TGTGCCAGCAGCACACTAGCGGGGTTTTCCTACGAGCAGTACTTC. Translation: CASSTLAGFSYEQYF.

The chain uses TRBV4-2 and TRBJ2-1, with TRBD2 identical over 7 bases. The CDR3 sequence is 13 residues long. CDR1 is LGHNA and CDR2 is YNFKEQ in the germline V gene. V was pared by 0 bases and J by 12 bases, with 5 bases of the junction left unmatched. The chain's CDR3 is CASSQEPGGRQFF. For the CDR3, the DNA is TGTGCCAGCAGCCAAGAACCTGGCGGGAGGCAGTTCTTC.

CDR3 sequence reads: CASSWGWSNTEAFF. The CDR3 DNA follows: TGTGCCAGCAGCTGGGGTTGGAGTAACACTGAAGCTTTCTTT. V and J are TRBV11-2 and TRBJ1-1, with D unresolved. The V and J ends lost 4 bases and 2 bases respectively, with 11 bases between them. Germline V CDR1 and CDR2: SGHAT, FQNNGV. There are 14 residues in the CDR3.